The 31 T cell receptor beta chains below were found in one sample sequenced in a study of CD8+ T cells in alopecia areata. Once RNA had been extracted, it was reverse transcribed into cDNA to act as the sequencing template. Some clones are missing from TCRdb's copy, which holds only in-frame ones; the method was immunoSEQ multiplex PCR. This sample has about 42,000 clones, with roughly 92% found just once. The treatment: oral pan-JAK inhibitor, 5-10 mg twice daily. The sequencing here drew on CD8+ T cells sorted from blood, taken at week 24, from a patient treated with tofacitinib. These receptors all stem from a human donor with alopecia areata.

The chain uses TRBV7-9 and TRBJ2-7, with D perhaps TRBD2 (6 bases). V shed 1 base and J shed 4 bases, with 11 bases lying between them. CDR3 length: 14 amino acids. Germline assignment: CDR1 SEHNR and CDR2 FQNEAQ (reference sequence). CDR3 residues: CASSLGVGTYEQYF. In nucleotides, the CDR3 is TGTGCCAGCAGCTTAGGTGTAGGGACTTACGAGCAGTACTTC.

This clone was detected a few times. The chain couples TRBV7-6 to TRBJ2-3; D unresolved. The length of the CDR3 is 13 residues. Trimming cost V 1 base and J 2 bases, with 4 bases left between them. Per germline, CDR1 SGHVS and CDR2 FNYEAQ. CDR3 sequence: CASSLGATDTQYF. CDR3 coding DNA: TGTGCCAGCAGCTTAGGGGCCACAGATACGCAGTATTTT. Full variable domain (remainder filled in from reference TRBV7-6 and TRBJ2-3): GAGVSQSPRYKVTKRGQDVALRCDPISGHVSLYWYRQALGQGPEFLTYFNYEAQQDKSGLPNDRFSAERPEGSISTLTIQRTEQRDSAMYRCASSLGATDTQYFGPGTRLTVL.

The rearrangement uses TRBV7-2 and TRBJ2-7, with 10 nucleotides matching TRBD2. V dropped 1 base and J dropped 7; count of bases not matched to a gene: 7. CDR3 length: 15 residues. In germline, CDR1 is SGHTA, CDR2 FQGNSA. The CDR3 reads CASSLELAGLVEQYF. As DNA, the CDR3 is TGTGCCAGCAGCTTAGAACTAGCGGGGTTGGTTGAGCAGTACTTC.

The V gene is TRBV7-9, the J gene TRBJ2-1; D may be TRBD1 (5 bases). CDR3 length equals 17 residues. From germline, CDR1 is SEHNR and CDR2 FQNEAQ (reference sequence). The V end was cut by 4 bases, the J end by 0 bases, with 16 bases between. This CDR3 reads CASSSPTYDSSYNEQFF. CDR3 sequence (DNA): TGTGCCAGCAGCTCGCCAACGTACGACAGCTCCTACAATGAGCAGTTCTTC.

This clone was seen once. As DNA, the CDR3 is TGTGCTAGTGGTTTGGACCGGGGCCAAGAAGGATATACCGTTTGGTTCGACGAGCAGTACTTC. Its protein product is CASGLDRGQEGYTVWFDEQYF. This chain connects TRBV12-5 to TRBJ2-7; possibly TRBD1 or TRBD2 for D (5 bases each). V shed 1 base and J shed 5 bases, with 33 bases lying between them. This CDR3 is 21 amino acids long. Germline V lookup: CDR1 LGHNT, CDR2 FRNRAP. The complete variable domain, with remaining parts taken from reference TRBV12-5 and TRBJ2-7, reads DARVTQTPRHKVTEMGQEVTMRCQPILGHNTVFWYRQTMMQGLELLAYFRNRAPLDDSGMPKDRFSAEMPDATLATLKIQPSEPRDSAVYFCASGLDRGQEGYTVWFDEQYFGPGTRLTVT.

The chain couples TRBV29-1 to TRBJ2-5; possible D gene TRBD2, 6 bases. V lost 5 bases, J lost 2 bases, and 12 bases lay in between. Germline lookup yields CDR1 SQVTM and CDR2 ANQGSEA. The CDR3 sequence is 13 residues long. The CDR3 DNA sequence: TGCAGCGTTAATGGGGGGATTCAAGAGACCCAGTACTTC. This gives the protein CSVNGGIQETQYF.

The gene calls are TRBV2 and TRBJ2-7; perhaps TRBD2 as D (6 bases). The germline CDR1 and CDR2 sequences are SNHLY and FYNNEI. The CDR3 consists of 14 residues. V was cut by 7 bases and J by 2 bases, with 15 bases left in between. The CDR3 spells CASNGGVGTYEQYF. CDR3 DNA: TGTGCCAGCAACGGCGGGGTGGGGACCTACGAGCAGTACTTC.

The chain is built from TRBV6-5 and TRBJ2-1; 11 bases line up with TRBD2. Germline-derived CDR1 and CDR2 are MNHEY and SVGAGI. With 6 bases clipped from V and 7 bases from J, the junction kept 8 bases outside the gene matches. The CDR3 has 15 residues. CDR3 sequence reads: CASRTTSGGLNEQFF. The CDR3 region has the DNA TGTGCCAGCAGAACTACTAGCGGGGGATTGAATGAGCAGTTCTTC.

CDR3: CASSSGNTIYF. The CDR3 coding sequence is TGTGCCAGCAGTTCTGGAAACACCATATATTTT. The chain joins TRBV27 to TRBJ1-3; D gene unclear. Trimming pared 4 bases from V and 2 bases from J, leaving 0 bases between. The germline gives CDR1 MNHEY, CDR2 SMNVEV (reference sequence). This CDR3 spans 11 amino acids.

The chain combines TRBV7-2 with TRBJ1-1; 8 positions agree with TRBD1. The CDR3 sequence is 13 residues long. Germline-derived CDR1 and CDR2 are SGHTA and FQGNSA. With V trimmed by 3 bases and J by 7 bases, 4 bases remained unmatched. DNA for the CDR3: TGTGCCAGCAGCTTCGGACAGGGCAATGAAGCTTTCTTT. This translates into CASSFGQGNEAFF. The complete variable domain, with remaining parts taken from reference TRBV7-2 and TRBJ1-1, reads GAGVSQSPSNKVTEKGKDVELRCDPISGHTALYWYRQSLGQGLEFLIYFQGNSAPDKSGLPSDRFSAERTGGSVSTLTIQRTQQEDSAVYLCASSFGQGNEAFFGQGTRLTVV.

This clone is a singleton in its sample. The V gene is TRBV29-1, the J gene TRBJ2-1; 12 positions match TRBD2. Looked up from germline, CDR1 is SQVTM and CDR2 is ANQGSEA. With 7 bases clipped from V and 6 bases from J, the junction kept 7 bases outside the gene matches. The CDR3 has 14 amino acids. The CDR3 spells CSADGLAGFNEQFF. The CDR3 nucleotides read TGCAGCGCCGACGGACTAGCGGGGTTCAATGAGCAGTTCTTC.

This chain connects TRBV10-2 to TRBJ2-3; D gene ambiguous. This CDR3 is built from 13 residues. Germline CDR1 is WSHSY and CDR2 is SAAADI. The V end was cut by 1 base, the J end by 3 bases, with 5 bases between. CDR3 protein: CASSELGTDTQYF. As DNA, the CDR3 is TGCGCCAGCAGTGAGTTGGGTACAGATACGCAGTATTTT.

This chain uses TRBV5-1 with TRBJ2-7; D is ambiguous. Trimming stripped 0 bases from V and 5 bases from J, with 6 bases between. This CDR3 is built from 12 residues. CDR1 and CDR2 (germline): SGHRS, YFSETQ. The CDR3 DNA follows: TGCGCCAGCAGCTTGGACGAGAACGAGCAGTACTTC. Protein product: CASSLDENEQYF.

The chain recombines TRBV27 with TRBJ1-2; 8 bases match TRBD1. This CDR3 spans 16 amino acids. Losses at the gene ends were 2 bases for V and 3 bases for J; bases not matched to a gene: 8. Germline assignment: CDR1 MNHEY and CDR2 SMNVEV (reference sequence). CDR3 nucleotides: TGTGCCAGCAGTTTAGTCAGGGGGCGCGGATACTATGGCTACACCTTC. Protein: CASSLVRGRGYYGYTF.

The chain employs TRBV19 and TRBJ2-3; TRBD1 aligns across 7 bases. This CDR3 contains 15 residues. The V segment lost 1 base and the J segment 1 base; nucleotides outside the gene matches: 2. Germline V gene data show CDR1 as LNHDA and CDR2 as SQIVND (reference sequence). CDR3 nucleotide sequence: TGTGCCAGTAGTATAGGACAGGGAGGCACAGATACGCAGTATTTT. It is translated as CASSIGQGGTDTQYF.

The chain combines TRBV4-1 with TRBJ2-2, with D perhaps TRBD2 (6 bases). The germline gives CDR1 MGHRA, CDR2 YSYEKL. The CDR3 covers 15 residues. V gave up 4 bases and J gave up 4 bases, with 13 bases separating them. CDR3 in DNA: TGCGCCAGCAGCCTCCGACTAGGGGTCACCGGGGAGCTGTTTTTT. Encoded protein: CASSLRLGVTGELFF.

V and J are TRBV6-4 and TRBJ2-2, with D unresolved. CDR1 is MRHNA and CDR2 is SNTAGT in the germline V gene. CDR3 length equals 14 residues. V was cut by 0 bases and J by 6 bases, with 8 bases left in between. This CDR3 reads CASSDSRVSGELFF. The CDR3 bases are TGTGCCAGCAGTGACTCTCGGGTTTCCGGGGAGCTGTTTTTT.

This rearrangement joins TRBV7-9 to TRBJ2-7; possibly TRBD2 for D (5 bases). CDR1 is SEHNR, CDR2 FQNEAQ, per germline (reference sequence). This CDR3 has 12 residues. V shed 5 bases and J shed 6 bases, with 11 bases lying between them. The CDR3 nucleotides are TGTGCCAGCAGCCACTCGGGGTCCGAGCAGTACTTC. This encodes CASSHSGSEQYF.

The rearrangement joins TRBV7-9 to TRBJ2-3; 8 nucleotides align to TRBD2. Trimming at V came to 4 bases and at J to 3 bases, leaving 6 bases not matched to a gene. From germline, CDR1 is SEHNR and CDR2 FQNEAQ (reference sequence). The CDR3 consists of 15 residues. In DNA form, the CDR3 reads TGTGCCAGCAGCTCCACGGGGGGGCGTACAGATACGCAGTATTTT. Encoded protein: CASSSTGGRTDTQYF.

The chain has TRBV7-8 and TRBJ2-5; D perhaps matches TRBD1 (6 bases). The V gene's germline CDR1 is SGHVS and CDR2 FQNEAQ. Trimming removed 1 base at V and 2 bases at J, with 14 bases between. The CDR3 contains 16 residues. The CDR3 DNA reads as TGTGCCAGCAGCTTAGGCACAGGGACCGTACAAGAGACCCAGTACTTC. Residues: CASSLGTGTVQETQYF.

This clone was counted only a few times. The chain has TRBV10-3 and TRBJ2-5, with TRBD1 matching 9 bases. The CDR3 runs to 16 residues. Germline V gene data show CDR1 as ENHRY and CDR2 as SYGVKD. Unmatched junction bases numbered 10, after V lost 3 bases and J lost 5 bases. CDR3 amino acids: CAISESRQGEWETQYF. DNA for the CDR3: TGTGCCATCAGTGAATCGAGACAGGGGGAGTGGGAGACCCAGTACTTC.

The genes are TRBV28 and TRBJ2-7; 8 bases line up with TRBD1. V lost 3 bases, J lost 6 bases, and 7 bases stayed unmatched. The CDR3 is made up of 14 amino acids. The germline V gene encodes CDR1 MDHEN and CDR2 SYDVKM. Here the CDR3 reads CASSFLTGVGEQYF. The CDR3, as DNA: TGTGCCAGCAGTTTTCTGACAGGGGTGGGCGAGCAGTACTTC.

V and J are TRBV4-1 and TRBJ2-7; D call uncertain. Trimming removed 4 bases at V and 2 bases at J, with 15 bases between. This CDR3 has 15 amino acids. Germline CDR1 and CDR2: MGHRA and YSYEKL. CDR3 bases: TGCGCCAGCAGCCCGCGACAAGGCCGAACCTACGAGCAGTACTTC. It encodes CASSPRQGRTYEQYF.

The chain has TRBV30 and TRBJ2-7, with TRBD1 matching over 7 bases. Germline V gene data show CDR1 as GTSNPN and CDR2 as SVGIG (reference sequence). V gave up 7 bases and J gave up 0 bases; unmatched junction bases: 3. The CDR3 covers 12 residues. The chain's CDR3 is CAFWTGSYEQYF. CDR3 sequence (DNA): TGTGCCTTCTGGACAGGCTCCTACGAGCAGTACTTC.

This clone was detected once. DNA for the CDR3: TGCAGCGTTGAATGGGCGGGGGGGCTTTACGAGCAGTACTTC. Translated: CSVEWAGGLYEQYF. This chain uses TRBV29-1 with TRBJ2-7, with 9 bases that match TRBD2. Germline assignment: CDR1 SQVTM and CDR2 ANQGSEA. The trim removed 2 bases at V and 4 bases at J, leaving 6 bases unmatched. The CDR3 extends over 14 amino acids.

The sample holds one count of this clone. The chain has TRBV6-1 and TRBJ2-1; the match to TRBD1 covers 9 bases. The germline CDR1 and CDR2 sequences are MNHNS and SASEGT. The CDR3 consists of 13 residues. J gave up 7 bases and V 7 bases, and 5 bases lay outside the gene matches. In nucleotides, the CDR3 is TGTGCCAGCAACCCGACAGGGGGGAATGAGCAGTTCTTC. It specifies CASNPTGGNEQFF.

The V gene is TRBV28, the J gene TRBJ2-4; 11 bases fit TRBD1. V shed 5 bases and J 6 bases; nucleotides not matched to a gene: 6. Looked up from germline, CDR1 is MDHEN and CDR2 is SYDVKM. The CDR3 is 15 residues long. Here the CDR3 DNA reads TGTGCCAGCAGTACCCGGACAGGGGGCGGAAACATTCAGTACTTC. As protein: CASSTRTGGGNIQYF.

The rearrangement links TRBV6-1 to TRBJ2-5, with TRBD1 matching over 7 bases. V lost 8 bases, J lost 2 bases, and 2 bases stayed unmatched. CDR3 length equals 12 residues. Germline CDR1 and CDR2: MNHNS and SASEGT. The CDR3 DNA is TGTGCCAGCCGGGACAGTCAAGAGACCCAGTACTTC. Protein: CASRDSQETQYF.

The chain is built from TRBV7-9 and TRBJ2-7, with D possibly called TRBD1 or TRBD2 (6 bases each). V lost 6 bases and J lost 5, with 8 bases in between. CDR3 length: 11 residues. In germline, CDR1 is SEHNR, CDR2 FQNEAQ (reference sequence). This CDR3 is CASRGGHEQYF. CDR3 sequence (DNA): TGTGCCAGCAGGGGGGGCCACGAGCAGTACTTC.

The J gene is TRBJ2-5, the V gene TRBV15; no definite D call. The CDR3 has 15 residues. Trimming removed 3 bases at V and 0 bases at J, with 11 bases between. The germline V gene has CDR1 LNHNV and CDR2 YYDKDF (reference sequence). CDR3 amino acids: CATSRGFRDQETQYF. CDR3 nucleotides: TGTGCCACCAGCAGGGGGTTCCGGGACCAAGAGACCCAGTACTTC.

V gene TRBV5-6 combines with J gene TRBJ2-1; TRBD1 matches 8 bases. CDR1 is SGHDT, CDR2 YYEEEE, per germline. Trimming removed 1 base from V and 4 bases from J; junction bases left unmatched: 1. There are 14 residues in the CDR3. The CDR3 sequence is CASSLYRGYNEQFF. CDR3 in DNA: TGTGCCAGCAGCTTGTACAGGGGGTACAATGAGCAGTTCTTC.